These 26 T cell receptor beta chains came from one sample sequenced in a study of CD8 T cells in Susac syndrome. RNA was extracted with the RNeasy kit, and a quantity of roughly 0.5 to 1 ug was reverse transcribed using random hexamers. TCRdb analysed the immunoSEQ multiplex PCR reads with MiXCR anew, one entry per CDR3 protein. The data contain about 300,000 distinct CDR3 sequences, 75% to 90% of them singletons. Sequencing used CD8+ T cells from PBMCs. The receptor set was obtained from a human donor with multiple sclerosis.

The rearrangement uses TRBV21-1 and TRBJ2-6; the table assigns TRBD1, which was not confirmed against the DNA. TRBV21-1 represents a pseudogene. This CDR3 region has 16 residues. CDR3 sequence: CASRPGQPSGANVLTF. In DNA form, the CDR3 reads TGTGCCAGCCGACCGGGACAGCCCTCTGGGGCCAACGTCCTGACTTTC.

The chain carries TRBV7-9 and TRBJ2-2; 8 bases fit TRBD1. CDR1 is SEHNR, CDR2 FQNEAQ, per germline (reference sequence). After removal of 8 bases from V and 6 bases from J, the junction contained 2 bases not matched to a gene. The CDR3 contains 12 residues. CDR3 DNA sequence: TGTGCCAGCCAGGGGGCAGCCGGGGAGCTGTTTTTT. Protein: CASQGAAGELFF.

This chain uses TRBV7-9 with TRBJ2-5, with 9 bases aligning to TRBD2. The CDR3 spans 18 residues. J gave up 2 bases and V 5 bases, and 15 bases lay outside the gene matches. Germline CDR1 SEHNR, CDR2 FQNEAQ (reference sequence). Here the CDR3 reads CASSRRLAEVIPQETQYF. CDR3 DNA: TGTGCCAGCAGCCGACGACTAGCGGAAGTTATCCCTCAAGAGACCCAGTACTTC.

The J gene is TRBJ2-3, the V gene TRBV14; D is possibly TRBD1 (5 bases). The CDR3 length is 13 residues. V dropped 3 bases and J dropped 3 bases, with 7 bases sitting between them. CDR1 SGHDN and CDR2 FVKESK come from the germline V gene. CDR3 bases: TGTGCCAGCAGCCACCAGGGTACAGATACGCAGTATTTT. The encoded protein is CASSHQGTDTQYF.

This clonotype has a single count. The chain is built from TRBV20-1 and TRBJ2-2, with a possible D match to TRBD2 (6 bases). The germline V and J ends were trimmed by 7 bases and 2 bases, with 20 bases remaining between them. This CDR3 is built from 16 residues. Germline values: CDR1 DFQATT, CDR2 SNEGSKA (reference sequence). The CDR3 nucleotides are TGCAGTGGGAGAGATTGGGCTAGCGCTAACACCGGGGAGCTGTTTTTT. It codes for CSGRDWASANTGELFF.

The V gene is TRBV5-6, the J gene TRBJ2-1; no reliable D call. The V and J ends lost 1 base and 2 bases respectively, with 13 bases between them. The CDR3 length is 16 residues. CDR1 and CDR2 from the germline V gene are SGHDT and YYEEEE. DNA of the CDR3: TGTGCCAGCAGCTTGAGTCCAGGTTTGGCCTACAATGAGCAGTTCTTC. Its translation is CASSLSPGLAYNEQFF.

The chain combines TRBV6-5 with TRBJ1-2; D possibly corresponds to TRBD1 (6 bases). Trimming took off 2 bases at V and 2 bases at J, with 12 bases between the two ends. Germline CDR1 reads MNHEY; CDR2 reads SVGAGI. CDR3 length: 15 residues. The CDR3 reads CASSYRNTGNYGYTF. The CDR3 nucleotides are TGTGCCAGCAGTTACCGGAATACAGGGAACTATGGCTACACCTTC.

The V gene is TRBV6-5, the J gene TRBJ2-6; no firm D call. CDR3 length: 18 amino acids. V was shortened by 0 bases and J by 4 bases, with 16 bases between the two germline ends. Per the germline V gene, CDR1 is MNHEY and CDR2 is SVGAGI. CDR3 nucleotides: TGTGCCAGCAGTTACTCGAACTTCCTCTCTGAAGGGGCCAACGTCCTGACTTTC. Amino acids: CASSYSNFLSEGANVLTF.

The chain joins TRBV4-3 to TRBJ1-6; D unresolved. CDR1 is LGHNA, CDR2 YSLEER, per germline. This CDR3 contains 16 residues. V dropped 4 bases and J dropped 10 bases, with 20 bases sitting between them. CDR3 DNA sequence: TGCGCCAGCAGCCCACAAGGTCGGGGAATCGGGTCACCCCTCCACTTT. As protein: CASSPQGRGIGSPLHF.

This clonotype was observed once. The rearrangement joins TRBV12-3 or TRBV12-4 to TRBJ1-6, with D possibly TRBD1 on 6 matching bases. The CDR3 has 17 amino acids. The V end lost 5 bases, the J end lost 2 bases, and 16 bases lay between the germline ends. The CDR3 DNA follows: TGTGCCAGCAGTCCTGGGGGGGCGGTGGCCTATAATTCACCCCTCCACTTT. Its translation is CASSPGGAVAYNSPLHF.

The J gene is TRBJ1-5, the V gene TRBV15; tentative D call: TRBD1 (5 bases). This CDR3 has 17 residues. The V and J ends lost 0 bases and 2 bases respectively, with 14 bases between them. CDR1 is LNHNV and CDR2 is YYDKDF in the germline V gene (reference sequence). Here the CDR3 reads CATSRDPRVQGNQPQHF. The CDR3 region has the DNA TGTGCCACCAGCAGAGATCCCAGGGTTCAAGGCAATCAGCCCCAGCATTTT.

The rearrangement joins TRBV29-1 to TRBJ2-2; D may correspond to TRBD1 or TRBD2 (5 bases each). The CDR3 covers 15 residues. CDR1 and CDR2 from the germline V gene are SQVTM and ANQGSEA. Between the trimmed V and J ends, which lost 4 bases and 4 bases, there was a span of 16 bases. The CDR3: CSVVPGQGATGELFF. DNA of the CDR3: TGCAGCGTTGTGCCGGGGCAGGGTGCCACCGGGGAGCTGTTTTTT.

The gene calls are TRBV28 and TRBJ2-7, with D possibly being TRBD1 or TRBD2 (7 bases each). Per the germline V gene, CDR1 is MDHEN and CDR2 is SYDVKM. The CDR3 consists of 15 residues. Trimming stripped 5 bases from V and 7 bases from J, with 21 bases between. In DNA form, the CDR3 reads TGTGCCAGCAGTGGGGTCGGCCAGGGGGGGTTGGAGCAGTACTTC. As protein: CASSGVGQGGLEQYF.

The rearrangement joins TRBV19 to TRBJ1-5; D gene unclear. Germline values: CDR1 LNHDA, CDR2 SQIVND (reference sequence). Trimming pared 8 bases from V and 2 bases from J, leaving 10 bases between. This CDR3 spans 13 amino acids. The CDR3 region is CASSGPGNQPQHF. The CDR3 nucleotides are TGTGCCAGTTCAGGACCGGGCAATCAGCCCCAGCATTTT.

The table lists this clonotype with a count of one. The rearrangement links TRBV13 to TRBJ2-5, with 8 bases matching TRBD1. V lost 9 bases, J lost 4 bases, and 10 bases stayed unmatched. Germline V gene lookup returns CDR1 PRHDT and CDR2 FYEKMQ (reference sequence). The CDR3 runs 14 residues. The CDR3 spells CASSQGVLGETQYF. CDR3 DNA sequence: TGTGCCAGTTCACAGGGGGTGTTAGGAGAGACCCAGTACTTC.

The chain couples TRBV5-4 to TRBJ2-2, with 10 bases matching TRBD1. Germline V CDR1 and CDR2: SGHNT, YYREEE (reference sequence). With 4 bases clipped from V and 6 bases from J, the junction kept 12 bases outside the gene matches. The CDR3 sequence is 17 residues long. CDR3: CASSPVAGTGDAGELFF. The CDR3 DNA sequence: TGTGCCAGCAGCCCGGTCGCGGGGACAGGGGACGCCGGGGAGCTGTTTTTT.

This sequence joins TRBV3-1 and TRBJ1-6; 9 bases are a match to TRBD1. Germline V gene lookup returns CDR1 LGHDT and CDR2 YNNKEL (reference sequence). The CDR3 contains 14 residues. V lost 2 bases to trimming and J lost 10 bases; unmatched junction nucleotides: 3. CDR3 residues: CASSQLTGGSPLHF. The CDR3 nucleotides are TGTGCCAGCAGCCAACTCACAGGGGGCTCACCCCTCCACTTT.

Only one count was recorded for this clonotype. The chain combines TRBV11-2 with TRBJ2-5; 8 nucleotides match TRBD2. Germline-derived CDR1 and CDR2 are SGHAT and FQNNGV. Trimming cost V 5 bases and J 3 bases; bases outside gene matches: 8. The CDR3 extends over 15 amino acids. As DNA, the CDR3 is TGTGCCAGCAGCCAACCACTAGCGGACGAAGAGACCCAGTACTTC. This gives the protein CASSQPLADEETQYF.

This chain joins TRBV20-1 and TRBJ1-4, with TRBD1 identical over 8 bases. From germline, CDR1 is DFQATT and CDR2 SNEGSKA (reference sequence). Unmatched junction bases numbered 4, after V lost 2 bases and J lost 2 bases. This CDR3 comprises 15 residues. CDR3 loop: CSARLWTGTNEKLFF. The CDR3 coding sequence is TGCAGTGCTAGATTGTGGACAGGGACTAATGAAAAACTGTTTTTT.

This clonotype was recorded once. This chain links TRBV4-3 with TRBJ2-6; D remains unclear. CDR3 length: 15 residues. The germline gives CDR1 LGHNA, CDR2 YSLEER. Trimming took off 4 bases at V and 0 bases at J, with 7 bases between the two ends. The CDR3 DNA follows: TGCGCCAGCAGCCCTCCACCCTCTGGGGCCAACGTCCTGACTTTC. Encoded protein: CASSPPPSGANVLTF.

The chain combines TRBV15 with TRBJ2-7; D ambiguous. The CDR3 is made up of 13 amino acids. V lost 5 bases to trimming and J lost 3 bases, with 11 bases between them. Per the germline V gene, CDR1 is LNHNV and CDR2 is YYDKDF (reference sequence). CDR3 loop: CATSDKALYEQYF. For the CDR3, the DNA is TGTGCCACCAGCGACAAGGCCCTCTACGAGCAGTACTTC.

A remark on this clonotype: The junction departs from germline at one end; a sequencing error may be responsible. The V and J genes are TRBV7-9 and TRBJ2-1; D is possibly TRBD2 (5 bases). The CDR3 covers 13 residues. Germline lookup yields CDR1 SEHNR and CDR2 FQNEAQ (reference sequence). This CDR3 is CASHDTSGKRILF. CDR3 in DNA: TGTGCCAGCCACGATACTTCCGGGAAAAGGATCCTCTTC.

The V gene is TRBV27, the J gene TRBJ2-7; 7 bases line up with TRBD1. Germline V gives CDR1 MNHEY, CDR2 SMNVEV (reference sequence). The CDR3 totals 13 residues. Trimming removed 6 bases from V and 3 bases from J; junction bases left unmatched: 5. The CDR3 here is CASRPGGFYEQYF. The CDR3 nucleotides are TGTGCCAGCAGGCCAGGGGGTTTCTACGAGCAGTACTTC.

This clonotype was picked up one time. The V gene is TRBV27, the J gene TRBJ2-1, with a possible D match to TRBD1 (6 bases). Germline CDR1 is MNHEY and CDR2 is SMNVEV (reference sequence). This CDR3 has 15 residues. The V and J ends lost 2 bases and 3 bases respectively, with 11 bases between them. Here the CDR3 reads CASSLVDSLYNEQFF. The CDR3 nucleotides read TGTGCCAGCAGTTTAGTGGACAGCCTCTACAATGAGCAGTTCTTC.

This chain uses TRBV12-3 or TRBV12-4 with TRBJ2-2; TRBD2 matches at 9 bases. The CDR3 contains 17 residues. The V and J ends lost 4 bases and 4 bases, in that order; junction bases with no gene match: 10. This CDR3 reads CASSWTSARVITGELFF. CDR3 nucleotides: TGTGCCAGCAGTTGGACTAGCGCCAGAGTTATCACCGGGGAGCTGTTTTTT.

This chain joins TRBV28 and TRBJ1-4; D might be TRBD1 (6 bases). This CDR3 region has 15 residues. With 2 bases removed from V and 5 bases from J, the gap between germline ends came to 12 bases. The germline V gene encodes CDR1 MDHEN and CDR2 SYDVKM. The CDR3 spells CASSLPDSGNEKLFF. The CDR3 nucleotides are TGTGCCAGCAGTTTACCGGACAGCGGCAATGAAAAACTGTTTTTT.